This T cell receptor beta chain appears in the sequencing data of a study of blood T cell repertoires in COVID-19. Overall study context: COVID-19 samples collected from the United States, Italy and Spain covered acute and convalescent phases. The analysed material was cDNA or gDNA that came from T cells, B-cell-depleted T cells, or PBMCs.

Per the original data handling: Reference gene primer amplification gave nucleated cell count estimates. Generated by immunoSEQ multiplex PCR, the TCRdb table keeps only in-frame clones and is missing some. The V and J calls and clone size were taken over from that table, and D and trimming were inferred from the DNA. The sample includes roughly 120,000 clones, more than 90% of them seen just once. Germline lookup yields CDR1 SGDLS and CDR2 YYNGEE. CDR3 length equals 15 residues. Between the trimmed V and J ends, which lost 1 base and 0 bases, there was a span of 8 bases. Seattle participants joined during active infection and were tracked over time.

This TCR derives from a man between 60 and 75 years old with COVID-19, enrolled during active disease. The rearrangement links TRBV9 to TRBJ1-3; the D gene is possibly TRBD1 (6 bases). Specimen: peripheral blood. In DNA, the CDR3 is TGTGCCAGCAGCGTACAGGGGACCTCTGGAAACACCATATATTTT. This translates into CASSVQGTSGNTIYF.